The rows below give T cell receptor beta chains drawn from one sample of a study of blood T cell repertoires in COVID-19. This table comes from immunoSEQ multiplex PCR, and its TCRdb copy is limited to in-frame clones, with some not included. This table holds around 150,000 clones, about 88% found once. The sequenced material came from peripheral blood. These receptors were obtained from a human donor with COVID-19, enrolled during active disease. The donor label of this sample is uncertain. The CDR3 runs from the conserved cysteine through the conserved F or W. The D gene is left open where the match is weak. The size of a clone is reported for some rows only, either as once, few or many, or as a class for expanded clones.

clone size | J gene | D gene | V gene | CDR3 protein | CDR3 DNA
- | TRBJ2-5 | TRBD2 | TRBV11-3 | CASSLYSGETQYF | TGTGCCAGCAGCTTGTATAGCGGGGAGACCCAGTACTTC
once | TRBJ2-5 | TRBD1 | TRBV6-5 | CASSRSGTAQETQYF | TGTGCCAGCAGTAGGTCCGGGACAGCCCAAGAGACCCAGTACTTC
- | TRBJ1-2 | - | TRBV5-1 | CASSLARKGDGYTF | TGCGCCAGCAGCTTGGCCCGCAAAGGGGATGGCTACACCTTC
- | TRBJ2-1 | - | TRBV9 | CASSVSWDTGFNEQFF | TGTGCCAGCAGCGTCAGCTGGGACACGGGATTCAATGAGCAGTTCTTC
- | TRBJ2-2 | - | TRBV7-3 | CASSLEGASNTGELFF | TGTGCCAGCAGCTTAGAAGGGGCATCGAACACCGGGGAGCTGTTTTTT
- | TRBJ2-5 | TRBD2 | TRBV13 | CASSLVAGGRQTQYF | TGTGCCAGCAGCTTAGTAGCGGGAGGGCGGCAGACCCAGTACTTC
- | TRBJ1-1 | TRBD1 | TRBV4-2 | CASSLRTGKETEAFF | TGTGCCAGCAGCCTTCGGACAGGGAAGGAGACTGAAGCTTTCTTT
- | TRBJ2-3 | TRBD1 | TRBV4-1 | CASSRGGDRDRTQYF | TGCGCCAGCAGTCGAGGTGGGGACAGGGATCGCACGCAGTATTTT
- | TRBJ1-5 | TRBD1 | TRBV7-9 | CASSHSRTGGPQHF | TGTGCCAGCAGCCACTCCCGGACAGGGGGGCCCCAGCATTTT
- | TRBJ1-2 | - | TRBV12-3/TRBV12-4 | CASSSTGAGGYTF | TGTGCCAGCAGTTCTACCGGGGCGGGGGGCTACACCTTC
- | TRBJ2-3 | - | TRBV28 | CASSLGGITDTQYF | TGTGCCAGCAGTTTAGGGGGGATCACAGATACGCAGTATTTT
- | TRBJ2-5 | TRBD2 | TRBV28 | CASRKSLAGGGETQYF | TGTGCCAGCAGGAAGAGTCTAGCGGGGGGAGGAGAGACCCAGTACTTC
- | TRBJ2-4 | - | TRBV11-2 | CASSLDPGPGDIQYF | TGTGCCAGCAGCTTAGACCCGGGGCCGGGGGACATTCAGTACTTC
few | TRBJ1-2 | - | TRBV2 | CASSEGPGYGYTF | TGTGCCAGCAGTGAGGGTCCGGGCTATGGCTACACCTTC
- | TRBJ2-7 | TRBD1 | TRBV18 | CASSAGTGSYEQYF | TGTGCCAGCTCAGCCGGGACAGGATCCTACGAGCAGTACTTC
- | TRBJ2-1 | - | TRBV5-4 | CASSLGGQSRRNEQFF | TGTGCCAGCAGCTTGGGTGGGCAATCTCGGAGGAATGAGCAGTTCTTC
- | TRBJ1-1 | - | TRBV6-5 | CASSYSYRSHTEAFF | TGTGCCAGCAGTTACTCGTACAGGAGTCACACTGAAGCTTTCTTT
- | TRBJ1-6 | TRBD1 | TRBV18 | CASSPDRVSPLHF | TGTGCCAGCTCACCGGACAGGGTTTCACCCCTCCACTTT
- | TRBJ2-7 | - | TRBV9 | CASSVIRDGEQYF | TGTGCCAGCAGCGTAATAAGAGACGGGGAGCAGTACTTC
- | TRBJ1-5 | - | TRBV4-1 | CASSQRDTSQPQHF | TGCGCCAGCAGCCAGAGGGACACTTCGCAGCCCCAGCATTTT
- | TRBJ2-3 | TRBD2 | TRBV5-1 | CASSLPLAPAGGSTDTQYF | TGCGCCAGCAGCTTACCACTAGCCCCAGCCGGGGGGAGCACAGATACGCAGTATTTT
once | TRBJ2-5 | TRBD2 | TRBV20-1 | CSASSGKETQYF | TGCAGTGCTAGTAGCGGGAAGGAGACCCAGTACTTC
once | TRBJ1-5 | - | TRBV10-3 | CAISDLTQGQPQHF | TGTGCCATCAGTGATTTAACACAGGGCCAGCCCCAGCATTTT
- | TRBJ2-1 | TRBD1 | TRBV19 | CASTPGDRVYNEQFF | TGTGCCAGTACCCCTGGGGACAGGGTTTACAATGAGCAGTTCTTC
- | TRBJ1-4 | TRBD1 | TRBV18 | CASSADRWSGKLFF | TGTGCCAGCTCAGCGGACAGGTGGAGTGGAAAACTGTTTTTT
- | TRBJ2-4 | TRBD1 | TRBV19 | CASSVDRANIQYF | TGTGCCAGTAGTGTCGACAGGGCTAACATTCAGTACTTC
few | TRBJ2-2 | TRBD1 | TRBV6-5 | CASSRTGNTGELFF | TGTGCCAGCAGTAGGACAGGGAACACCGGGGAGCTGTTTTTT
- | TRBJ2-7 | TRBD1 | TRBV5-6 | CASAGGSYEQYF | TGTGCCAGCGCAGGGGGTTCCTACGAGCAGTACTTC
few | TRBJ2-2 | - | TRBV6-5 | CASSYDSGSGELFF | TGTGCCAGCAGTTACGATTCCGGGTCCGGGGAGCTGTTTTTT
- | TRBJ2-1 | - | TRBV11-3 | CASSLTGTKYNEQFF | TGTGCCAGCAGCTTAACAGGGACCAAGTACAATGAGCAGTTCTTC
- | TRBJ2-3 | TRBD2 | TRBV27 | CASSLKAGGPTDTQYF | TGTGCCAGCAGTTTAAAAGCGGGGGGGCCTACAGATACGCAGTATTTT
- | TRBJ1-6 | - | TRBV15 | CATSRDRGTSSSPLHF | TGTGCCACCAGCAGAGATCGAGGCACCTCATCTTCACCCCTCCACTTT
- | TRBJ1-5 | TRBD1 | TRBV12-5 | CASGSDRGPGQPQHF | TGTGCTAGTGGCTCGGACAGGGGGCCCGGTCAGCCCCAGCATTTT
- | TRBJ2-7 | TRBD1 | TRBV25-1 | CASSTQTGAYEQYF | TGTGCCAGCAGTACACAGACAGGGGCCTACGAGCAGTACTTC
- | TRBJ1-1 | TRBD1 | TRBV4-1 | CASSQPGGGTEAFF | TGCGCCAGCAGCCAACCAGGGGGCGGCACTGAAGCTTTCTTT
- | TRBJ1-3 | TRBD1 | TRBV3-1/TRBV3-2 | CASRTGTDGNTIYF | TGTGCCAGCAGAACCGGGACAGATGGAAACACCATATATTTT
- | TRBJ2-1 | TRBD2 | TRBV19 | CASSISGRVNEQFF | TGTGCCAGTAGTATTAGCGGGAGGGTCAATGAGCAGTTCTTC
- | TRBJ1-5 | - | TRBV29-1 | CSVETGSGNQPQHF | TGCAGCGTTGAAACAGGGTCTGGTAATCAGCCCCAGCATTTT
- | TRBJ1-1 | - | TRBV11-3 | CASSPRLARGTEAFF | TGTGCCAGCAGCCCCCGTCTCGCCCGCGGCACTGAAGCTTTCTTT
- | TRBJ1-6 | TRBD1 | TRBV30 | CASGRGQGSSPLHF | TGTGCCTCCGGAAGGGGACAGGGGAGTTCACCCCTCCACTTT
once | TRBJ2-7 | - | TRBV21-1 | CASSNFTNFGTATYEQYF | TGTGCCAGCAGCAACTTTACGAATTTCGGGACAGCAACCTACGAGCAGTACTTC
- | TRBJ1-1 | - | TRBV5-1 | CASSLEHAVNTEAFF | TGCGCCAGCAGCTTGGAGCATGCTGTGAACACTGAAGCTTTCTTT
- | TRBJ2-7 | - | TRBV5-1 | CASSLERQDRQYF | TGCGCCAGCAGCTTGGAACGGCAGGATCGGCAGTACTTC
- | TRBJ2-7 | - | TRBV6-1 | CASSELQAYEQYF | TGTGCCAGCAGTGAACTACAGGCCTACGAGCAGTACTTC
- | TRBJ1-2 | TRBD1 | TRBV4-1 | CASSLDGTGYGYTF | TGCGCCAGCAGCCTTGACGGGACAGGCTATGGCTACACCTTC
- | TRBJ2-1 | TRBD1 | TRBV6-6 | CASSYTGVGDNEQFF | TGTGCCAGCAGTTACACAGGGGTCGGAGACAATGAGCAGTTCTTC
once | TRBJ1-1 | - | TRBV29-1 | CSVEGWKTGTEAFF | TGCAGCGTTGAAGGGTGGAAGACGGGCACTGAAGCTTTCTTT
- | TRBJ2-7 | - | TRBV11-1 | CASSSRLSQGEQYF | TGTGCCAGCAGCTCTCGCCTGTCCCAGGGGGAGCAGTACTTC
- | TRBJ1-2 | TRBD1 | TRBV6-5 | CASRGDRVVPGYTF | TGTGCCAGCAGGGGGGACAGAGTTGTCCCCGGCTACACCTTC
- | TRBJ1-4 | - | TRBV27 | CASSLSTGNIREKLFF | TGTGCCAGCAGTTTATCTACAGGGAATATACGTGAAAAACTGTTTTTT
- | TRBJ1-2 | - | TRBV6-5 | CASRPSASYGYTF | TGTGCCAGCAGGCCTTCTGCTAGCTATGGCTACACCTTC
- | TRBJ1-2 | - | TRBV19 | CASNPGRSNYGYTF | TGTGCCAGTAACCCGGGAAGGTCTAACTATGGCTACACCTTC
- | TRBJ2-1 | - | TRBV5-4 | CASSLGAGIYNEQFF | TGTGCCAGCAGCTTGGGGGCAGGTATCTACAATGAGCAGTTCTTC